This T cell receptor (beta chain) was recovered during a study of PD-1 blockade in mismatch repair-deficient tumors. Some clones are missing from TCRdb's copy, which holds only in-frame ones; the method was immunoSEQ multiplex PCR. The sample contains about 34,000 clones, 65% to 85% of which appear only once. The CDR3 spans 17 residues. Germline values: CDR1 SGHRS, CDR2 YFSETQ. Trimming took 4 bases from V and 0 from J, leaving 14 bases between them. The TCR-sequenced patients were a few responders to pembrolizumab. V usage is TRBV5-1 and J usage is TRBJ2-6; D might be TRBD1 (5 bases). The clonotype comes from an adult with mismatch repair-deficient cancer. The sequencing here drew on PBMCs, taken 6 weeks after starting pembrolizumab. Here the CDR3 DNA reads TGCGCCAGCAGCCCTACCCTACAGGTCTCTGGGGCCAACGTCCTGACTTTC. This encodes CASSPTLQVSGANVLTF.